This T cell receptor (beta chain) is from a study of CD8 T cells in ankylosing spondylitis. Study results and caveats: One TCR beta motif, made up of eight or nine highly homologous variants, appeared characteristic of ankylosing spondylitis blood.

MiXCR, applied by TCRdb to the 5' RACE reads, yields one record per CDR3 protein. Among 200,000 to 300,000 distinct CDR3 sequences listed, roughly a quarter were seen once. This clonotype was seen ten or more times. Its antigen is not identified. Trimming at V came to 6 bases and at J to 4 bases, leaving 7 bases not matched to a gene. CDR3 size: 14 residues. This receptor was taken from a male donor with ankylosing spondylitis or in good health (not recorded which). The chain combines TRBV12-3 or TRBV12-4 with TRBJ2-3; 7 bases line up with TRBD2. Sample: blood, either unsorted or a sorted T cell fraction (not recorded which). In nucleotides, the CDR3 is TGTGCCAGCAGCCTCGGGGGGAGCGCAGATACGCAGTATTTT. Translating it yields CASSLGGSADTQYF.